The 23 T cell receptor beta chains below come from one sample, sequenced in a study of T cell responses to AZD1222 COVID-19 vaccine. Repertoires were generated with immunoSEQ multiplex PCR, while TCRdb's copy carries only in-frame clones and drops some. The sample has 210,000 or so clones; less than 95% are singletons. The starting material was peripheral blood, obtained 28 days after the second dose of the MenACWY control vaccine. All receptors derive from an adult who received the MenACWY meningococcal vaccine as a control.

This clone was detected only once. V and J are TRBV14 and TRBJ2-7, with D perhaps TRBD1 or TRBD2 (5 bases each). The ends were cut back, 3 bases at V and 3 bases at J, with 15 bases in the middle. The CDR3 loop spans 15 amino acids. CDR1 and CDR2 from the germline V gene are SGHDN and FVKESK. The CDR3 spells CASSHSRDGDYEQYF. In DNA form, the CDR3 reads TGTGCCAGCAGCCATTCCCGGGACGGGGACTACGAGCAGTACTTC.

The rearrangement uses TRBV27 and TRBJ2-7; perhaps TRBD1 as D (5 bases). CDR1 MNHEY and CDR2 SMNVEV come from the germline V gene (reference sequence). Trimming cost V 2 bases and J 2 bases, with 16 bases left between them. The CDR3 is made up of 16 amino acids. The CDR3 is CASSLKGAKPTYEQYF. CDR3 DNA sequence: TGTGCCAGCAGTTTAAAAGGGGCCAAACCAACCTACGAGCAGTACTTC.

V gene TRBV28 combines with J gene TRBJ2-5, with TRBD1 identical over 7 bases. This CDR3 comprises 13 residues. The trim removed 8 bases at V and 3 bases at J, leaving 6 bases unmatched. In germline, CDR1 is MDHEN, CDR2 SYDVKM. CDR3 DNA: TGTGCCAGCGAGGGGGCTGGGAAAGAGACCCAGTACTTC. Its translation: CASEGAGKETQYF.

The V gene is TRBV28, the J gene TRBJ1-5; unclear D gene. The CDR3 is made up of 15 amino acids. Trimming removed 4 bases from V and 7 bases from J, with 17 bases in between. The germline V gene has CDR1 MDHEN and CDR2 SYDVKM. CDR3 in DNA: TGTGCCAGCAGTTCCCCAGATTTTTCGGAGCAGCCCCAGCATTTT. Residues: CASSSPDFSEQPQHF.

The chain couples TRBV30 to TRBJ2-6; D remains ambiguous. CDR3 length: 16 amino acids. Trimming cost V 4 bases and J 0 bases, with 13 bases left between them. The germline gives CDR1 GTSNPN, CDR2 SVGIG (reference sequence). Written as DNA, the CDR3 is TGTGCCTGGATTGGCAGGTTGCTCTCTGGGGCCAACGTCCTGACTTTC. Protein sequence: CAWIGRLLSGANVLTF.

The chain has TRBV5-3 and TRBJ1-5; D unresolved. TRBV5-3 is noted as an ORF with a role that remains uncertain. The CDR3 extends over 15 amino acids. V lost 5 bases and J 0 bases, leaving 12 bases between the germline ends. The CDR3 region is CARSYSAYSNQPQHF. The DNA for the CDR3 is TGTGCCAGAAGTTACAGTGCTTATAGCAATCAGCCCCAGCATTTT.

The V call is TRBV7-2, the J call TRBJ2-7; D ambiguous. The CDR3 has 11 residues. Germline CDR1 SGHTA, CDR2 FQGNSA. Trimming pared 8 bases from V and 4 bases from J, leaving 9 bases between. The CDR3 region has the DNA TGTGCCAGCCCCCCTTGGTACGAGCAGTACTTC. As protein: CASPPWYEQYF.

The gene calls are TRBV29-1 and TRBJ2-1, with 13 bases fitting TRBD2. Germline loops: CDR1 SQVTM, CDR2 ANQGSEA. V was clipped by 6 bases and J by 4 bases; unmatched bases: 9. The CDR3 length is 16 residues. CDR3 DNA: TGCAGCGTCGACCAACTAGCGGGAGGGCCTTACAATGAGCAGTTCTTC. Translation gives CSVDQLAGGPYNEQFF.

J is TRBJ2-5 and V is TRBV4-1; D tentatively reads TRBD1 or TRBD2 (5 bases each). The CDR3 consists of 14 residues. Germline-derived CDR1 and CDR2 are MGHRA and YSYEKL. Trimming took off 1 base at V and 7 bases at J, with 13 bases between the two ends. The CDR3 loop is CASSQGGAFGTQYF. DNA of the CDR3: TGCGCCAGCAGCCAAGGAGGGGCATTTGGGACCCAGTACTTC.

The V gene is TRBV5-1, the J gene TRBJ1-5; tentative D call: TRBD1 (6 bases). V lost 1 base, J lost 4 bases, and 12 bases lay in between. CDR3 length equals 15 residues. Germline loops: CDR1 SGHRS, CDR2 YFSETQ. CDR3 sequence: CASSLTDSTNQPQHF. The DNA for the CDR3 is TGCGCCAGCAGCTTGACGGACAGCACTAATCAGCCCCAGCATTTT. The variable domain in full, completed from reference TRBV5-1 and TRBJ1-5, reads KAGVTQTPRYLIKTRGQQVTLSCSPISGHRSVSWYQQTPGQGLQFLFEYFSETQRNKGNFPGRFSGRQFSNSRSEMNVSTLELGDSALYLCASSLTDSTNQPQHFGDGTRLSIL.

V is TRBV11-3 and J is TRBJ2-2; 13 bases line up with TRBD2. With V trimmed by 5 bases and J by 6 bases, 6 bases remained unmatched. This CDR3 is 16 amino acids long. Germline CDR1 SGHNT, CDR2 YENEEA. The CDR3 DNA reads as TGTGCCAGCAGCCCCACACTAGCGGGGGGGGCCGGGGAGCTGTTTTTT. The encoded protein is CASSPTLAGGAGELFF.

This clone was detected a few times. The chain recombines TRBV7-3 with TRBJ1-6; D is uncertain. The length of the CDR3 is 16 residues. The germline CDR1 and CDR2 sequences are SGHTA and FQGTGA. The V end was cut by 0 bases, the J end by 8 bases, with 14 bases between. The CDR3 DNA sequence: TGTGCCAGCAGCTTAACCGGCGCAGGCACAGATTCACCCCTCCACTTT. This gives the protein CASSLTGAGTDSPLHF. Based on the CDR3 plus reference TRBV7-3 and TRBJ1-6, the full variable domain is GAGVSQTPSNKVTEKGKYVELRCDPISGHTALYWYRQSLGQGPEFLIYFQGTGAADDSGLPNDRFFAVRPEGSVSTLKIQRTERGDSAVYLCASSLTGAGTDSPLHFGNGTRLTVT.

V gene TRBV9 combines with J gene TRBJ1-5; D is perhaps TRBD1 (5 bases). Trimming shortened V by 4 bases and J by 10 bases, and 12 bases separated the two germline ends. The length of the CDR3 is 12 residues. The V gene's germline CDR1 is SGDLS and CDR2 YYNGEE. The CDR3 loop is CASSMPGGPQHF. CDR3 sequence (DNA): TGTGCCAGCAGCATGCCGGGGGGACCCCAGCATTTT.

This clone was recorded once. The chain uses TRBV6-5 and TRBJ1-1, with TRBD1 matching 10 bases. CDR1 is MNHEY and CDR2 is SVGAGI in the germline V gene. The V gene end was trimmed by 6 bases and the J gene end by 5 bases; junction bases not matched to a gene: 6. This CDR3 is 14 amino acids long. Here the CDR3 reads CASSGDRGVTEAFF. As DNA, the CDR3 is TGTGCCAGCAGCGGGGACAGGGGAGTGACTGAAGCTTTCTTT.

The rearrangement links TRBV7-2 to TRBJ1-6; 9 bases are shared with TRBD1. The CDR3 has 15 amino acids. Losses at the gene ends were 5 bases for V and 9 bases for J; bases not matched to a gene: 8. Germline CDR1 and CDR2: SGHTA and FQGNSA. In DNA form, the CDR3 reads TGTGCCAGCAGCCCACTAGGACAGGGGAGTTCACCCCTCCACTTT. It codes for CASSPLGQGSSPLHF. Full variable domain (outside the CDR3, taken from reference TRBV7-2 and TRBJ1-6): GAGVSQSPSNKVTEKGKDVELRCDPISGHTALYWYRQSLGQGLEFLIYFQGNSAPDKSGLPSDRFSAERTGGSVSTLTIQRTQQEDSAVYLCASSPLGQGSSPLHFGNGTRLTVT.

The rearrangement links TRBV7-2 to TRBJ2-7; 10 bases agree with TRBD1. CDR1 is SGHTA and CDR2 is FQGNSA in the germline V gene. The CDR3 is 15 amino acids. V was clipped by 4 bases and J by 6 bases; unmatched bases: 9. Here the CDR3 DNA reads TGTGCCAGCAGCTCCCAAGGGACAGGGGACGGCGAGCAGTACTTC. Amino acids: CASSSQGTGDGEQYF.

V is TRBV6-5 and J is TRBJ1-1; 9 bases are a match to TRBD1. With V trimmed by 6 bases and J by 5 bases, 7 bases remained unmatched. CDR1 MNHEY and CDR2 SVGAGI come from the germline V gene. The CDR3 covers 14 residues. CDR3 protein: CASRRGQGWTEAFF. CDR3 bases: TGTGCCAGCAGACGCGGACAGGGGTGGACTGAAGCTTTCTTT.

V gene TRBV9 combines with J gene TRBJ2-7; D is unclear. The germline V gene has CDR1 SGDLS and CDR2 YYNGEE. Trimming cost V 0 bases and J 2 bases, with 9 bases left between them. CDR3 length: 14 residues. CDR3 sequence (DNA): TGTGCCAGCAGCGTAGACCCTGTGACCTACGAGCAGTACTTC. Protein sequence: CASSVDPVTYEQYF.

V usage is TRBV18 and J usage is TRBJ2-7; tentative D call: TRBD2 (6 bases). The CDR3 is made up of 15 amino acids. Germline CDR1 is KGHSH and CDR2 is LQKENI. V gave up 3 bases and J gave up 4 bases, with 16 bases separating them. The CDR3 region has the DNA TGTGCCAGCTCACCGAGTGGGGGGAGGCGATACGAGCAGTACTTC. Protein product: CASSPSGGRRYEQYF.

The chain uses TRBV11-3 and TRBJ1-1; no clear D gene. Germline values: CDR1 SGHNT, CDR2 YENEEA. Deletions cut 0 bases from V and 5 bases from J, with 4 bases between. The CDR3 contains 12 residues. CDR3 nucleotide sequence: TGTGCCAGCAGCTTAGACGGGACTGAAGCTTTCTTT. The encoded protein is CASSLDGTEAFF.

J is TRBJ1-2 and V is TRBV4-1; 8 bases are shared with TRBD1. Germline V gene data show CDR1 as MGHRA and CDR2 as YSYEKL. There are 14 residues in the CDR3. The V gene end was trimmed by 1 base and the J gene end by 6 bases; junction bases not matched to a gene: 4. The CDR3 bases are TGCGCCAGCAGCCAAGCTACAGGGGGAGATGGCTACACCTTC. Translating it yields CASSQATGGDGYTF.

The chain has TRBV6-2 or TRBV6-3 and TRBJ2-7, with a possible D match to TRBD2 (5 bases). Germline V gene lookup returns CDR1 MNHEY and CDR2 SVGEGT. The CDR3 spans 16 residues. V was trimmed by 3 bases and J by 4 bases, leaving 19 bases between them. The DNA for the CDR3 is TGTGCCAGCAGTTATCAACTCCGGGGATCCCCTTACGAGCAGTACTTC. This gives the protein CASSYQLRGSPYEQYF.

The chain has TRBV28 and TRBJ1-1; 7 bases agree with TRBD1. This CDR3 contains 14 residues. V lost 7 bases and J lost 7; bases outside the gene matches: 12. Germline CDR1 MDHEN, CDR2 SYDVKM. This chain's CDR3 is CASTKTGFFSEAFF. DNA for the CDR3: TGTGCCAGCACCAAGACAGGGTTTTTTAGTGAAGCTTTCTTT.